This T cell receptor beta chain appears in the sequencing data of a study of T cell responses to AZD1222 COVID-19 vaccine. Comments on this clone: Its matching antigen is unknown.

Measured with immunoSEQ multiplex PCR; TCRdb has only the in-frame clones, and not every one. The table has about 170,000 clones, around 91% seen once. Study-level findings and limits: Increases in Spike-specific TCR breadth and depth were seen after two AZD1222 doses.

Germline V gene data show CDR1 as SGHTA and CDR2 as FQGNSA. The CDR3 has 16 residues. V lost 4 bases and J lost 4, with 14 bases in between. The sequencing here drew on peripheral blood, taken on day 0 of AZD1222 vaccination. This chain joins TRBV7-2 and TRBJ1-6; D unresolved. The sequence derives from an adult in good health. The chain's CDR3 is CASSSTGKEYNSPLHF. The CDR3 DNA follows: TGTGCCAGCAGCTCCACGGGAAAGGAATATAATTCACCCCTCCACTTT.